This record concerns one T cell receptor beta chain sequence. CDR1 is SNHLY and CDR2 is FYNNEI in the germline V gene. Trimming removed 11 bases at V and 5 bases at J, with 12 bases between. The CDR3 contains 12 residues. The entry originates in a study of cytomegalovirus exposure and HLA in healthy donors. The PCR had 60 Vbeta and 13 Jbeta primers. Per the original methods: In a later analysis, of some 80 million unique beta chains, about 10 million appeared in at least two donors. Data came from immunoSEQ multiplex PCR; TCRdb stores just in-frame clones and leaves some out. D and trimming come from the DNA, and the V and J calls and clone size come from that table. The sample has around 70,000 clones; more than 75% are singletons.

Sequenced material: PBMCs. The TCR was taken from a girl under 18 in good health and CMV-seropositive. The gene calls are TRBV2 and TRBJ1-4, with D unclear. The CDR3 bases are TGTGCCGCTTCCGGGTTCAATGAAAAACTGTTTTTT. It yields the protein CAASGFNEKLFF.